These 32 T cell receptor beta chains share one sample of origin, sequenced in a study of OX40 agonist ivuxolimab in advanced cancers. Profiling relied on immunoSEQ multiplex PCR, and the TCRdb table lists in-frame clones only, not all of them. The repertoire holds 45,000 to 60,000 clones, with 70% to 85% as singletons. This specimen consisted of CD4+ or CD8+ T cells sorted from blood, obtained in a trial of the OX40 agonist ivuxolimab. The source is an adult with an advanced solid tumor such as melanoma, head and neck, liver or kidney cancer.

The chain has TRBV7-3 and TRBJ2-1; D is undetermined. The V end was cut by 1 base, the J end by 5 bases, with 6 bases between. The germline V gene encodes CDR1 SGHTA and CDR2 FQGTGA. The CDR3 is 13 residues long. CDR3 bases: TGTGCCAGCAGCTTAAATAGACACAATGAGCAGTTCTTC. This gives the protein CASSLNRHNEQFF.

This sequence joins TRBV2 and TRBJ2-6; 11 positions match TRBD1. V lost 8 bases and J lost 0; bases outside the gene matches: 6. Germline CDR1 SNHLY, CDR2 FYNNEI. The CDR3 loop spans 17 amino acids. This CDR3 reads CASLAGQGVSGANVLTF. In DNA form, the CDR3 reads TGTGCCAGCTTGGCGGGACAGGGGGTCTCTGGGGCCAACGTCCTGACTTTC.

V gene TRBV11-2 combines with J gene TRBJ2-4, with D possibly matching TRBD2 (7 bases). The CDR3 contains 16 residues. V lost 3 bases to trimming and J lost 0 bases, with 12 bases between them. Germline-derived CDR1 and CDR2 are SGHAT and FQNNGV. CDR3 region: CASSFGRGLAKNIQYF. CDR3 DNA: TGTGCCAGCAGCTTCGGGCGGGGGCTAGCCAAAAACATTCAGTACTTC.

This rearrangement joins TRBV5-1 to TRBJ2-1, with 8 bases aligning to TRBD1. From germline, CDR1 is SGHRS and CDR2 YFSETQ. This CDR3 contains 14 residues. V shed 4 bases, J shed 2 bases, and the junction held 2 bases outside the gene matches. Here the CDR3 reads CASSVDRAYNEQFF. CDR3 nucleotides: TGCGCCAGCAGCGTGGACAGGGCCTACAATGAGCAGTTCTTC.

V is TRBV5-1 and J is TRBJ2-7, with no clear D. Trimming took off 0 bases at V and 5 bases at J, with 3 bases between the two ends. Germline lookup yields CDR1 SGHRS and CDR2 YFSETQ. This CDR3 spans 11 amino acids. CDR3 bases: TGCGCCAGCAGCTTGGCGGACGAGCAGTACTTC. It encodes CASSLADEQYF.

The chain is built from TRBV11-2 and TRBJ2-1; D gene uncertain. The V end lost 4 bases, the J end lost 6 bases, and 7 bases lay between the germline ends. The germline CDR1 and CDR2 sequences are SGHAT and FQNNGV. The CDR3 loop spans 12 amino acids. The CDR3: CASSSLINEQFF. Here the CDR3 DNA reads TGTGCCAGCAGCTCATTAATCAATGAGCAGTTCTTC.

V is TRBV9 and J is TRBJ1-2; no definite D call. Germline values: CDR1 SGDLS, CDR2 YYNGEE. The CDR3 has 15 amino acids. V lost 5 bases and J 0 bases, leaving 14 bases between the germline ends. The chain's CDR3 is CASSLTAGSNYGYTF. CDR3 bases: TGTGCCAGCAGTTTAACAGCAGGTTCTAACTATGGCTACACCTTC.

The CDR3 spells CASSSEGRGSVDTQYF. The CDR3 nucleotides are TGTGCCAGTAGTTCAGAGGGCAGGGGGAGTGTAGATACGCAGTATTTT. The chain uses TRBV19 and TRBJ2-3, with 7 bases matching TRBD1. CDR1 and CDR2 (germline): LNHDA, SQIVND (reference sequence). With 5 bases clipped from V and 5 bases from J, the junction kept 13 bases outside the gene matches. This CDR3 contains 16 residues.

The V call is TRBV6-5, the J call TRBJ1-5; D unresolved. Germline CDR1 and CDR2: MNHEY and SVGAGI. V shed 6 bases and J shed 1 base, with 10 bases lying between them. The CDR3 loop spans 14 amino acids. In DNA form, the CDR3 reads TGTGCCAGCAGCCCTATAACCAGCAATCAGCCCCAGCATTTT. It yields the protein CASSPITSNQPQHF.

This clone was counted a single time. CDR3 sequence reads: CASRLEFTEAFF. The CDR3 DNA reads TGTGCCAGCAGACTTGAGTTCACTGAAGCTTTCTTT. The V call is TRBV11-3, the J call TRBJ1-1, with D unclear. The CDR3 runs to 12 residues. Trimming shortened V by 6 bases and J by 4 bases, and 9 bases separated the two germline ends. CDR1 SGHNT and CDR2 YENEEA come from the germline V gene.

The chain recombines TRBV6-5 with TRBJ1-1; a weak D match, TRBD1 (6 bases). V shed 6 bases and J shed 5 bases, with 13 bases lying between them. This CDR3 spans 13 amino acids. Per germline, CDR1 MNHEY and CDR2 SVGAGI. CDR3 sequence (DNA): TGTGCCAGCAGACGAAAGGGGGGGACTGAAGCTTTCTTT. It specifies CASRRKGGTEAFF.

The chain carries TRBV5-5 and TRBJ1-5; D ambiguous. Germline CDR1 is SGHKS and CDR2 is YYEKEE (reference sequence). This CDR3 spans 17 amino acids. Trimming removed 0 bases from V and 5 bases from J, with 18 bases in between. For the CDR3, the DNA is TGTGCCAGCAGCTTGGGTAACGACCCGGAGGTTTATCAGCCCCAGCATTTT. Translated: CASSLGNDPEVYQPQHF.

The chain combines TRBV6-6 with TRBJ1-3; TRBD1 might be the D (5 bases). This CDR3 has 15 residues. The germline gives CDR1 MNHNY, CDR2 SVGAGI (reference sequence). V dropped 6 bases and J dropped 0 bases, with 12 bases sitting between them. As DNA, the CDR3 is TGTGCCAGCAGCCGGGGACCGAGCTCTGGAAACACCATATATTTT. This gives the protein CASSRGPSSGNTIYF.

This chain links TRBV7-8 with TRBJ1-4, with a weak D call TRBD1 (5 bases). The CDR3 runs 14 residues. Per the germline V gene, CDR1 is SGHVS and CDR2 is FQNEAQ. V was cut by 4 bases and J by 7 bases, with 13 bases left in between. CDR3 sequence: CASSSSGTAEKLFF. CDR3 nucleotides: TGTGCCAGCAGCTCCTCCGGGACTGCTGAAAAACTGTTTTTT.

The rearrangement uses TRBV27 and TRBJ1-2; D unresolved. The germline V gene has CDR1 MNHEY and CDR2 SMNVEV (reference sequence). CDR3 length: 15 amino acids. V lost 2 bases and J 5 bases, leaving 15 bases between the germline ends. The CDR3: CASSLHPKAPYGYTF. In DNA form, the CDR3 reads TGTGCCAGCAGTTTACATCCCAAGGCACCTTATGGCTACACCTTC.

The rearrangement joins TRBV6-5 to TRBJ2-7; 10 positions match TRBD2. Germline V lookup: CDR1 MNHEY, CDR2 SVGAGI. This CDR3 has 15 residues. V lost 11 bases, J lost 2 bases, and 12 bases stayed unmatched. The CDR3 DNA follows: TGTGCCGTAGGTGGGGCTAGCGGGGGAACCTACGAGCAGTACTTC. Translation gives CAVGGASGGTYEQYF.

The rearrangement joins TRBV7-3 to TRBJ2-3, with 14 positions matching TRBD2. V was pared by 5 bases and J by 4 bases, with 5 bases of the junction left unmatched. In germline, CDR1 is SGHTA, CDR2 FQGTGA. The CDR3 has 16 residues. CDR3 amino acids: CASSPRLAGGPDTQYF. The CDR3 DNA follows: TGTGCCAGCAGCCCCCGACTAGCGGGAGGGCCAGATACGCAGTATTTT.

This chain links TRBV7-9 with TRBJ1-2; D gene unclear. The CDR3 spans 12 residues. Deletions cut 5 bases from V and 4 bases from J, with 8 bases between. Per the germline V gene, CDR1 is SEHNR and CDR2 is FQNEAQ (reference sequence). The CDR3 region has the DNA TGTGCCAGCAGCCGCGAGATCTATGGCTACACCTTC. Protein sequence: CASSREIYGYTF. Variable domain in full (rest from reference TRBV7-9 and TRBJ1-2): DTGVSQNPRHKITKRGQNVTFRCDPISEHNRLYWYRQTLGQGPEFLTYFQNEAQLEKSRLLSDRFSAERPKGSFSTLEIQRTEQGDSAMYLCASSREIYGYTFGSGTRLTVV.

V gene TRBV19 combines with J gene TRBJ1-1; TRBD1 matches at 10 bases. J was trimmed by 5 bases and V by 5 bases; bases with no gene match: 8. Germline CDR1 and CDR2: LNHDA and SQIVND (reference sequence). The CDR3 is made up of 15 amino acids. The CDR3 region has the DNA TGTGCCAGTAGTTCAGGACAGGGGGTAGGGACTGAAGCTTTCTTT. Amino acids: CASSSGQGVGTEAFF.

The chain couples TRBV7-2 to TRBJ2-5; D possibly matches TRBD1 or TRBD2 (6 bases each). CDR1 and CDR2 (germline): SGHTA, FQGNSA. V gave up 5 bases and J gave up 7 bases, with 14 bases separating them. This CDR3 spans 13 amino acids. The CDR3 sequence: CASSEVGGGTQYF. CDR3 DNA: TGTGCCAGCAGCGAGGTGGGGGGCGGGACCCAGTACTTC.

This clone was counted a single time. The gene calls are TRBV5-1 and TRBJ2-7; 7 bases are a match to TRBD1. The CDR3 extends over 13 amino acids. The germline V gene has CDR1 SGHRS and CDR2 YFSETQ. V lost 4 bases to trimming and J lost 6 bases; unmatched junction nucleotides: 7. The CDR3 loop is CASSPSGGREQYF. CDR3 DNA: TGCGCCAGCAGCCCCTCAGGGGGTCGCGAGCAGTACTTC.

The chain has TRBV5-1 and TRBJ2-1, with TRBD1 matching over 7 bases. Germline V CDR1 and CDR2: SGHRS, YFSETQ. The CDR3 loop spans 15 amino acids. After removal of 0 bases from V and 7 bases from J, the junction contained 7 bases not matched to a gene. The CDR3 sequence: CASSLEGASINEQFF. CDR3 coding DNA: TGCGCCAGCAGCTTGGAGGGGGCATCTATAAATGAGCAGTTCTTC.

The rearrangement joins TRBV6-1 to TRBJ1-6; D remains unclear. Germline CDR1 reads MNHNS; CDR2 reads SASEGT. Deletions cut 7 bases from V and 10 bases from J, with 14 bases between. The CDR3 has 13 residues. The CDR3 DNA reads as TGTGCCAGCAAGCGGGAGGGCGCCTCACCCCTCCACTTT. Its translation is CASKREGASPLHF.

This clone was counted a few times. The chain is built from TRBV29-1 and TRBJ1-1, with a tentative D call TRBD1 (5 bases). V was shortened by 6 bases and J by 5 bases, with 16 bases between the two germline ends. This CDR3 contains 13 residues. From germline, CDR1 is SQVTM and CDR2 ANQGSEA. The CDR3 DNA is TGCAGCGTGGGACTTATCCTCGCTACTGAAGCTTTCTTT. This codes for CSVGLILATEAFF.

This chain links TRBV7-2 with TRBJ1-2; 8 bases match TRBD1. Germline lookup yields CDR1 SGHTA and CDR2 FQGNSA. V lost 6 bases and J lost 4; bases outside the gene matches: 4. The CDR3 is 13 amino acids. The CDR3 region is CASSPGGSYGYTF. The CDR3 DNA is TGTGCCAGCAGTCCAGGGGGCTCCTATGGCTACACCTTC.

In DNA, the CDR3 is TGTGCCAGCAGCTTAGCAGGGACTAGCGGGAGCGCCAATTCCTACAATGAGCAGTTCTTC. It yields the protein CASSLAGTSGSANSYNEQFF. The J gene is TRBJ2-1, the V gene TRBV7-3; 14 bases align to TRBD2. Losses at the gene ends were 2 bases for V and 1 base for J; bases not matched to a gene: 10. This CDR3 spans 20 amino acids. From germline, CDR1 is SGHTA and CDR2 FQGTGA. Variable domain in full (rest from reference TRBV7-3 and TRBJ2-1): GAGVSQTPSNKVTEKGKYVELRCDPISGHTALYWYRQSLGQGPEFLIYFQGTGAADDSGLPNDRFFAVRPEGSVSTLKIQRTERGDSAVYLCASSLAGTSGSANSYNEQFFGPGTRLTVL.

The chain carries TRBV30 and TRBJ2-5, with no clear D. With the DNA end fitting TRBJ2-7 better, the J assignment may be wrong. Looked up from germline, CDR1 is GTSNPN and CDR2 is SVGIG (reference sequence). The CDR3 consists of 12 residues. CDR3 residues: CAWSFSTYEQYF. The DNA for the CDR3 is TGTGCCTGGTCATTCTCAACCTACGAGCAGTACTTC.

The chain carries TRBV18 and TRBJ2-2; D call uncertain. Trimming took 1 base from V and 2 from J, leaving 8 bases between them. Per germline, CDR1 KGHSH and CDR2 LQKENI. CDR3 length: 15 amino acids. In DNA, the CDR3 is TGTGCCAGCTCACCACACCATGATAACACCGGGGAGCTGTTTTTT. Its translation: CASSPHHDNTGELFF.

The chain is built from TRBV2 and TRBJ2-1, with TRBD2 matching 10 bases. The trim removed 4 bases at V and 16 bases at J, leaving 4 bases unmatched. Germline CDR1 reads SNHLY; CDR2 reads FYNNEI. The CDR3 is 11 residues long. CDR3 DNA: TGTGCCAGCAGTGCAACTAGCGGGATTTTCTTC. It translates to CASSATSGIFF. Based on the CDR3 plus reference TRBV2 and TRBJ2-1, the full variable domain is EPEVTQTPSHQVTQMGQEVILRCVPISNHLYFYWYRQILGQKVEFLVSFYNNEISEKSEIFDDQFSVERPDGSNFTLKIRSTKLEDSAMYFCASSATSGIFFGPGTRLTVL.

In DNA form, the CDR3 reads TGCGCCAGCAGCTTGGCTAGCGGGAGCACAGATACGCAGTATTTT. Translating it yields CASSLASGSTDTQYF. The chain is built from TRBV5-1 and TRBJ2-3, with 8 positions matching TRBD2. The V and J ends lost 0 bases and 0 bases, in that order; junction bases with no gene match: 0. The CDR3 totals 15 residues. CDR1 and CDR2 from the germline V gene are SGHRS and YFSETQ.

This chain links TRBV18 with TRBJ2-3; D gene ambiguous. The V gene lost 5 bases and the J gene lost 1 base, with 13 bases spanning the gap. The CDR3 loop spans 15 amino acids. Per germline, CDR1 KGHSH and CDR2 LQKENI. As DNA, the CDR3 is TGTGCCAGCTCATCCCTTGGGAAGGGCACAGATACGCAGTATTTT. This gives the protein CASSSLGKGTDTQYF. Based on the CDR3 plus reference TRBV18 and TRBJ2-3, the full variable domain is NAGVMQNPRHLVRRRGQEARLRCSPMKGHSHVYWYRQLPEEGLKFMVYLQKENIIDESGMPKERFSAEFPKEGPSILRIQQVVRGDSAAYFCASSSLGKGTDTQYFGPGTRLTVL.

J is TRBJ2-3 and V is TRBV19; 7 nucleotides agree with TRBD2. CDR1 is LNHDA, CDR2 SQIVND, per germline (reference sequence). V dropped 6 bases and J dropped 4; count of bases not matched to a gene: 7. This CDR3 spans 14 amino acids. The CDR3 loop is CASRRAGRADTQYF. The CDR3 nucleotides are TGTGCCAGTAGGAGAGCGGGGAGGGCAGATACGCAGTATTTT.